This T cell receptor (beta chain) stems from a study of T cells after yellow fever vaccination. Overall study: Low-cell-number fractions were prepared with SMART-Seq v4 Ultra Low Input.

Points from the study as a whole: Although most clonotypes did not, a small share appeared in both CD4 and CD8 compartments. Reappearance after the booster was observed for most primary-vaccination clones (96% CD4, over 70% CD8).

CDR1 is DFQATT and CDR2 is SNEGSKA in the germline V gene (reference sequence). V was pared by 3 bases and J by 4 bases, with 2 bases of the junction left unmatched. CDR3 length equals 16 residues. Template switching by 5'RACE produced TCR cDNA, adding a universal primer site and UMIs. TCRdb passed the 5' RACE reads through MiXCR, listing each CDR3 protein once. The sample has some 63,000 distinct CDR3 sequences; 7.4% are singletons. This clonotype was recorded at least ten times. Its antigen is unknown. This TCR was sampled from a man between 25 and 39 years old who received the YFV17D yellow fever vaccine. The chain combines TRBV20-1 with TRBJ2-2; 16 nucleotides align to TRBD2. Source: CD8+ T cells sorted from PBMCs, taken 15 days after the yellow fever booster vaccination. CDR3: CSARGLAGGFTGELFF. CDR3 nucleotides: TGCAGTGCTAGGGGACTAGCGGGAGGGTTCACCGGGGAGCTGTTTTTT.